One T cell receptor beta chain is described in this entry. What it binds is unknown. TCRdb reprocessed the reads via MiXCR and lists one record per CDR3 protein. The data hold fewer than 950,000 distinct CDR3 sequences, with around a third observed a single time. Trimming shortened V by 3 bases and J by 0 bases, and 11 bases separated the two germline ends. CDR1 and CDR2 (germline): KGHSH, LQKENI. This CDR3 contains 15 residues. This entry comes from a study of T cell repertoires in cytomegalovirus infection. Study overall: CMV epitopes in the study were HLA-C-restricted (recently identified) and HLA-B-restricted (well studied). It was the public TCR beta signatures that indicated both CMV infection and matching HLA type. Findings of the study overall: The response measured ex vivo was dominated by TCR beta clonotypes (HLA-C-restricted and CMV-specific). Identification of carriers of CMV plus the relevant HLA was performed using cumulative public TCR beta family frequency.

This sequence was found in a human donor in good health (CMV status not recorded). Some clones in this sample may be carry-over from other donors' samples. V and J are TRBV18 and TRBJ1-1; unclear D gene. This specimen was cultured CD8+ T cells from PBMCs, taken from culture after CMV antigen stimulation. The CDR3 spells CASSPAVGLNTEAFF. The CDR3 DNA is TGTGCCAGCTCACCCGCCGTAGGGTTGAACACTGAAGCTTTCTTT.